The 21 T cell receptor beta chains given below trace back to one sample, sequenced in a study of T cell repertoires in cytomegalovirus infection (dated by TCRdb to about 2019). According to the study, the label for this sample's treatment or condition signals: in vitro stimulation with specific CMV peptide epitopes to enrich CMV-specific T cells. The antigens for these receptors are not known. These reads were obtained on an Illumina HiSeq 1500. Through fastp at Q25 and MiXCR, TCRdb rebuilt clones from the public reads, retaining in-frame beta chains. Every CDR3 protein is listed once, alongside the most common genes and DNA of its rows. The sample table records just over 450,000 distinct CDR3 sequences; more than 40% of these occur just once. The leading ten clones occupy 43% of the sample. This specimen consisted of cultured PBMCs, obtained from culture after CMV antigen stimulation. These receptors all stem from a human donor in good health (CMV status not recorded). Some clones in this sample may be carry-over from other donors' samples.

The V gene is TRBV19, the J gene TRBJ2-7; tentatively, D is TRBD2 (6 bases). In germline, CDR1 is LNHDA, CDR2 SQIVND (reference sequence). CDR3 size: 15 residues. Trimming stripped 7 bases from V and 1 base from J, with 17 bases between. The CDR3 DNA sequence: TGTGCCAGTAAATATGTTTTTAGCGGTTCCTACGAGCAGTACTTC. Residues: CASKYVFSGSYEQYF.

This chain joins TRBV20-1 and TRBJ2-5; D might be TRBD1 (6 bases). Germline V CDR1 and CDR2: DFQATT, SNEGSKA (reference sequence). Trimming left V 0 bases short and J 5 bases short, with 13 bases between. The CDR3 has 14 amino acids. This chain's CDR3 is CSARDLLRGETQYF. The CDR3 DNA follows: TGCAGTGCTAGAGATCTCCTAAGGGGGGAGACCCAGTACTTC.

The rearrangement joins TRBV9 to TRBJ1-1; D may be TRBD1 (5 bases). The CDR3 has 14 amino acids. Trimming stripped 4 bases from V and 3 bases from J, with 13 bases between. Germline V gene sequence: CDR1 SGDLS, CDR2 YYNGEE. The CDR3 here is CASSPRSGYTEAFF. CDR3 bases: TGTGCCAGCAGCCCTCGCTCAGGGTACACTGAAGCTTTCTTT. Variable domain in full (rest from reference TRBV9 and TRBJ1-1): DSGVTQTPKHLITATGQRVTLRCSPRSGDLSVYWYQQSLDQGLQFLIQYYNGEERAKGNILERFSAQQFPDLHSELNLSSLELGDSALYFCASSPRSGYTEAFFGQGTRLTVV.

V is TRBV7-9 and J is TRBJ2-1; either TRBD1 or TRBD2 may fit D (6 bases each). Per germline, CDR1 SEHNR and CDR2 FQNEAQ (reference sequence). Trimming stripped 5 bases from V and 9 bases from J, with 23 bases between. The CDR3 runs to 16 residues. The CDR3 coding sequence is TGTGCCAGCAGCCCACCCCTACCGGGGGCGGTCGGTGAGCAGTTCTTC. This gives the protein CASSPPLPGAVGEQFF. Complete variable domain (other parts from reference TRBV7-9 and TRBJ2-1): DTGVSQNPRHKITKRGQNVTFRCDPISEHNRLYWYRQTLGQGPEFLTYFQNEAQLEKSRLLSDRFSAERPKGSFSTLEIQRTEQGDSAMYLCASSPPLPGAVGEQFFGPGTRLTVL.

Concerning this clonotype: A read error may account for a junction end that differs from germline. The chain carries TRBV12-3 or TRBV12-4 and TRBJ1-1; D is undetermined. This CDR3 comprises 12 residues. In DNA, the CDR3 is TGTGCCAGCAGTTTCGGAGGCACTGAAACTTTCTTT. Residues: CASSFGGTETFF.

The V gene is TRBV3-1, the J gene TRBJ2-4; D call uncertain. V lost 4 bases and J lost 1, with 17 bases in between. Germline assignment: CDR1 LGHDT and CDR2 YNNKEL (reference sequence). The CDR3 consists of 17 residues. The CDR3 nucleotides read TGTGCCAGCAGCCCACGATCGGTGGTTGCGGCCAAAAACATTCAGTACTTC. It codes for CASSPRSVVAAKNIQYF.

The chain is built from TRBV4-1 and TRBJ2-7; D gene unclear. This CDR3 has 15 residues. Looked up from germline, CDR1 is MGHRA and CDR2 is YSYEKL. The V gene lost 0 bases and the J gene lost 3 bases, with 12 bases spanning the gap. DNA of the CDR3: TGCGCCAGCAGCCAAGACCCCGGCCGGAACTACGAGCAGTACTTC. It encodes CASSQDPGRNYEQYF.

The table lists this clonotype with a few counts. The chain couples TRBV6-5 to TRBJ2-6; D call uncertain. The CDR3 has 17 residues. Germline V gene lookup returns CDR1 MNHEY and CDR2 SVGAGI. The V end was cut by 0 bases, the J end by 0 bases, with 9 bases between. The CDR3 DNA follows: TGTGCCAGCAGTTACTCCCCACCAGGCTCTGGGGCCAACGTCCTGACTTTC. This sequence encodes CASSYSPPGSGANVLTF.

This chain joins TRBV6-2 or TRBV6-3 and TRBJ2-1, with D possibly TRBD1 on 6 matching bases. The CDR3 has 16 residues. V was shortened by 2 bases and J by 8 bases, with 19 bases between the two germline ends. Germline V lookup: CDR1 MNHEY, CDR2 SVGEGT. This chain's CDR3 is CASSYTRLEGVYEQFF. DNA for the CDR3: TGTGCCAGCAGTTACACCCGGCTAGAGGGGGTTTATGAGCAGTTCTTC.

The rearrangement links TRBV12-3 or TRBV12-4 to TRBJ1-6; no firm D call. The CDR3 covers 14 residues. V was pared by 0 bases and J by 5 bases, with 5 bases between. CDR3 nucleotides: TGTGCCAGCAGTTTAGCCACCGATAATTCACCCCTCCACTTT. It specifies CASSLATDNSPLHF.

A note on this clonotype: At one end the junction does not follow the germline gene, possibly because of a read error. The rearrangement joins TRBV7-8 to TRBJ2-3; D might be TRBD1 (6 bases). The germline gives CDR1 SGHVS, CDR2 FQNEAQ. CDR3 length equals 16 residues. For the CDR3, the DNA is TGTGCCAGCAACTTACTGCCCGACAGGAACCCAGATACGCAGTATTTT. Translation: CASNLLPDRNPDTQYF.

In its sample, this clonotype was seen a few times. The chain uses TRBV12-5 and TRBJ2-7; D not resolved. Between the trimmed V and J ends, which lost 3 bases and 2 bases, there was a span of 14 bases. Per the germline V gene, CDR1 is LGHNT and CDR2 is FRNRAP. The length of the CDR3 is 15 residues. The CDR3 DNA reads as TGTGCTAGTGGTTTCGGGTACACGAACCCCTACGAGCAGTACTTC. It specifies CASGFGYTNPYEQYF.

The chain couples TRBV7-9 to TRBJ2-3, with 7 bases lining up with TRBD1. Trimming removed 2 bases from V and 0 bases from J; junction bases left unmatched: 2. The CDR3 runs to 15 residues. CDR1 is SEHNR, CDR2 FQNEAQ, per germline (reference sequence). In DNA form, the CDR3 reads TGTGCCAGCAGCTTATGGGACAGTAGCACAGATACGCAGTATTTT. Residues: CASSLWDSSTDTQYF. The variable domain in full, with the rest retrieved from reference TRBV7-9 and TRBJ2-3, is DTGVSQNPRHKITKRGQNVTFRCDPISEHNRLYWYRQTLGQGPEFLTYFQNEAQLEKSRLLSDRFSAERPKGSFSTLEIQRTEQGDSAMYLCASSLWDSSTDTQYFGPGTRLTVL.

This clonotype was picked up a small number of times. A junction end diverges from the germline sequence, so it may reflect a read error. The rearrangement uses TRBV5-1 and TRBJ2-7, with TRBD2 as a possible D gene (5 bases). CDR3 length: 13 residues. Germline CDR1 SGHRS, CDR2 YFSETQ. The CDR3 spells CASRLDGTYEQYF. The DNA for the CDR3 is TGCGCCAGCAGATTGGACGGGACCTACGAGCAGTACTTC.

The rearrangement uses TRBV2 and TRBJ1-6; TRBD1 is a possible D gene (5 bases). Germline V gene data show CDR1 as SNHLY and CDR2 as FYNNEI. CDR3 length: 15 amino acids. Trimming left V 6 bases short and J 8 bases short, with 17 bases between. CDR3: CASSRPGRGDSPLHF. DNA for the CDR3: TGTGCCAGCAGCCGCCCGGGACGGGGGGATTCACCCCTCCACTTT.

The chain uses TRBV11-2 and TRBJ2-1, with TRBD2 matching over 11 bases. V trimming: 3 bases; J trimming: 0 bases; junction bases outside the gene matches: 7. This CDR3 is 18 amino acids long. Germline V gene sequence: CDR1 SGHAT, CDR2 FQNNGV. Here the CDR3 reads CASSFFSSGGPSYNEQFF. The CDR3 coding sequence is TGTGCCAGCAGCTTCTTTTCTAGCGGGGGGCCCTCCTACAATGAGCAGTTCTTC.

The gene calls are TRBV7-2 and TRBJ1-2, with a tentative D call TRBD1 (5 bases). Germline assignment: CDR1 SGHTA and CDR2 FQGNSA. This CDR3 has 15 amino acids. Deletions cut 0 bases from V and 3 bases from J, with 11 bases between. The CDR3 sequence is CASSLAWTPDYGYTF. For the CDR3, the DNA is TGTGCCAGCAGCTTAGCATGGACACCGGACTATGGCTACACCTTC.

The rearrangement uses TRBV28 and TRBJ2-1; D could derive from TRBD1 or TRBD2 (5 bases each). Germline V CDR1 and CDR2: MDHEN, SYDVKM. The CDR3 contains 14 residues. Trimming cost V 8 bases and J 2 bases, with 13 bases left between them. The CDR3 region is CASHIGDPYNEQFF. CDR3 bases: TGTGCCAGCCACATAGGGGACCCCTACAATGAGCAGTTCTTC.

V and J are TRBV12-3 or TRBV12-4 and TRBJ2-3; 7 bases fit TRBD1. CDR3 length equals 13 residues. V was clipped by 6 bases and J by 1 base; unmatched bases: 1. This chain's CDR3 is CASRGTGTDTQYF. CDR3 nucleotide sequence: TGTGCCAGCAGAGGGACAGGCACAGATACGCAGTATTTT.

The chain joins TRBV27 to TRBJ1-1; 10 bases are a match to TRBD1. The CDR3 totals 18 residues. CDR1 MNHEY and CDR2 SMNVEV come from the germline V gene (reference sequence). J was trimmed by 2 bases and V by 6 bases; bases with no gene match: 15. CDR3 coding DNA: TGTGCCAGCAGCCGTGCATGGACAGGGGGTGTCCTAAACACTGAAGCTTTCTTT. It translates to CASSRAWTGGVLNTEAFF.

CDR3 region: CATSREQWLSDTQYF. Here the CDR3 DNA reads TGTGCCACCAGCAGAGAACAGTGGTTGTCAGATACGCAGTATTTT. The chain has TRBV15 and TRBJ2-3; D call uncertain. Germline V lookup: CDR1 LNHNV, CDR2 YYDKDF (reference sequence). The CDR3 runs to 15 residues. V was shortened by 0 bases and J by 4 bases, with 11 bases between the two germline ends.